One sample yielded the 21 T cell receptor beta chains listed below, sequenced in a study of blood T cell repertoires in COVID-19. Sequencing was performed with immunoSEQ multiplex PCR; in TCRdb, only in-frame clones are kept and a portion is missing. The data contain 150,000 or so clones, approximately 80% of them singletons. Sample: peripheral blood. The source is a woman in her forties or fifties in a cohort sampled during active or convalescent COVID-19.

The CDR3 reads CASSLGPTGSGNTIYF. The CDR3 DNA follows: TGTGCCAGCAGCTTAGGCCCCACAGGGTCTGGAAACACCATATATTTT. This chain links TRBV7-2 with TRBJ1-3, with D possibly matching TRBD1 (6 bases). Trimming took 1 base from V and 1 from J, leaving 11 bases between them. This CDR3 contains 16 residues. Germline assignment: CDR1 SGHTA and CDR2 FQGNSA.

DNA of the CDR3: TGTGCCAGCAGTCCGGCACCTGGGACAGGGGGCTACAATGAGCAGTTCTTC. It is translated as CASSPAPGTGGYNEQFF. The rearrangement joins TRBV7-9 to TRBJ2-1, with 11 bases aligning to TRBD1. Trimming took 6 bases from V and 3 from J; bases not matched to a gene: 10. This CDR3 spans 17 amino acids. Looked up from germline, CDR1 is SEHNR and CDR2 is FQNEAQ (reference sequence).

This CDR3 reads CASSYPQSGLNTEAFF. The CDR3 DNA reads as TGTGCCAGCAGTTACCCCCAATCAGGGCTGAACACTGAAGCTTTCTTT. The chain combines TRBV6-6 with TRBJ1-1; tentatively, D is TRBD1 (5 bases). The V and J ends lost 2 bases and 0 bases respectively, with 13 bases between them. The CDR3 loop spans 16 amino acids. Germline CDR1 and CDR2: MNHNY and SVGAGI (reference sequence).

Remarks on this clone: Other DNA sequences in the sample encode the same CDR3. The CDR3 sequence: CASSFATSGQTQYF. The CDR3 DNA reads TGTGCCAGCAGCTTTGCGACTAGCGGACAGACCCAGTACTTC. J is TRBJ2-5 and V is TRBV7-2, with 9 bases lining up with TRBD2. Losses at the gene ends were 3 bases for V and 6 bases for J; bases not matched to a gene: 5. CDR1 is SGHTA and CDR2 is FQGNSA in the germline V gene. This CDR3 has 14 amino acids.

The rearrangement links TRBV18 to TRBJ2-7; 10 positions match TRBD1. The CDR3 sequence is 15 residues long. Trimming at V came to 3 bases and at J to 2 bases, leaving 4 bases not matched to a gene. The germline gives CDR1 KGHSH, CDR2 LQKENI. The CDR3 region has the DNA TGTGCCAGCTCACCGGGCGGGACAGGGGCCTACGAGCAGTACTTC. Protein product: CASSPGGTGAYEQYF.

The J gene is TRBJ1-5, the V gene TRBV10-2; D is ambiguous. The V gene's germline CDR1 is WSHSY and CDR2 SAAADI. Trimming removed 4 bases from V and 2 bases from J, with 12 bases in between. The length of the CDR3 is 15 residues. CDR3 in DNA: TGCGCCAGCAGTGGGACGGGGTTTGGCAATCAGCCCCAGCATTTT. This gives the protein CASSGTGFGNQPQHF.

This clone was seen a handful of times. The chain uses TRBV3-1 (or the pseudogene TRBV3-2) and TRBJ1-6; the D is unclear. CDR1 is LGHDT, CDR2 YNNKEL, per germline (reference sequence). This CDR3 has 15 residues. Trimming removed 4 bases at V and 0 bases at J, with 7 bases between. The CDR3 region has the DNA TGTGCCAGCAGCCCCCACAGCTCCTATAATTCACCCCTCCACTTT. Encoded protein: CASSPHSSYNSPLHF.

The chain employs TRBV19 and TRBJ1-5, with D hard to call. The CDR3 is 14 amino acids. V lost 3 bases to trimming and J lost 5 bases, with 11 bases between them. Per the germline V gene, CDR1 is LNHDA and CDR2 is SQIVND (reference sequence). The CDR3 reads CASSISEPHQPQHF. The CDR3 DNA reads TGTGCCAGTAGTATCTCAGAACCCCATCAGCCCCAGCATTTT. The whole variable domain, remainder taken from reference TRBV19 and TRBJ1-5, is DGGITQSPKYLFRKEGQNVTLSCEQNLNHDAMYWYRQDPGQGLRLIYYSQIVNDFQKGDIAEGYSVSREKKESFPLTVTSAQKNPTAFYLCASSISEPHQPQHFGDGTRLSIL.

The J gene is TRBJ2-7, the V gene TRBV7-2; possibly TRBD1 for D (5 bases). Trimming cost V 2 bases and J 0 bases, with 23 bases left between them. From germline, CDR1 is SGHTA and CDR2 FQGNSA. The CDR3 runs to 19 residues. The CDR3 coding sequence is TGTGCCAGCAGCTTACGGGCGCGAAAAGGGCAGGGAAGCTCCTACGAGCAGTACTTC. Translated, it gives CASSLRARKGQGSSYEQYF.

The chain links TRBV5-1 to TRBJ2-1; a weak D match, TRBD2 (5 bases). The CDR3 covers 13 residues. Trimming left V 7 bases short and J 5 bases short, with 13 bases between. Germline V gives CDR1 SGHRS, CDR2 YFSETQ. The CDR3 reads CASPSGGNNEQFF. CDR3 in DNA: TGCGCCAGCCCCTCCGGAGGAAACAATGAGCAGTTCTTC.

This clone was picked up one time. The chain links TRBV4-1 to TRBJ2-5; 7 bases line up with TRBD2. J gave up 13 bases and V 2 bases, and 13 bases lay outside the gene matches. The CDR3 is made up of 14 amino acids. Germline values: CDR1 MGHRA, CDR2 YSYEKL. CDR3 nucleotide sequence: TGCGCCAGCAGCCAAACCGGACTAGACGGGCTCAGGTACTTC. As protein: CASSQTGLDGLRYF.

The chain employs TRBV11-1 and TRBJ2-3; D is unresolved. This CDR3 is built from 13 residues. Trimming left V 5 bases short and J 3 bases short, with 9 bases between. In germline, CDR1 is SGHAT, CDR2 FQDESV (reference sequence). In DNA form, the CDR3 reads TGTGCCAGCAGCCTTACAAGTACAGATACGCAGTATTTT. The encoded protein is CASSLTSTDTQYF.

The V gene is TRBV11-2, the J gene TRBJ2-1, with TRBD2 identical over 9 bases. The germline CDR1 and CDR2 sequences are SGHAT and FQNNGV. J was trimmed by 6 bases and V by 4 bases; bases with no gene match: 7. The CDR3 covers 15 residues. The CDR3 is CASSSSGVRGNEQFF. The DNA of the CDR3 is TGTGCCAGCAGCTCTAGCGGGGTAAGGGGCAATGAGCAGTTCTTC.

In regard to this clone: At the DNA level, this CDR3 is encoded by other sequences in the same sample as well. As DNA, the CDR3 is TGTGCCAGCAGTTTACGGGGTGGCTCTGGAAACACCATATATTTT. Encoded protein: CASSLRGGSGNTIYF. The chain uses TRBV27 and TRBJ1-3; no reliable D call. The CDR3 spans 15 residues. Between the trimmed V and J ends, which lost 2 bases and 0 bases, there was a span of 8 bases. In germline, CDR1 is MNHEY, CDR2 SMNVEV (reference sequence).

The chain joins TRBV19 to TRBJ1-1, with 9 bases fitting TRBD1. Per the germline V gene, CDR1 is LNHDA and CDR2 is SQIVND (reference sequence). The CDR3 is 17 amino acids. V dropped 4 bases and J dropped 1; count of bases not matched to a gene: 10. The CDR3 nucleotides are TGTGCCAGTAGTACTCCGGGACAGGGAACCTCGAACACTGAAGCTTTCTTT. Translation gives CASSTPGQGTSNTEAFF. Looking up the rest from reference TRBV19 and TRBJ1-1 gives the full variable domain: DGGITQSPKYLFRKEGQNVTLSCEQNLNHDAMYWYRQDPGQGLRLIYYSQIVNDFQKGDIAEGYSVSREKKESFPLTVTSAQKNPTAFYLCASSTPGQGTSNTEAFFGQGTRLTVV.

The chain is built from TRBV11-2 and TRBJ2-2; D not resolved. Germline CDR1 is SGHAT and CDR2 is FQNNGV. V lost 5 bases and J 6 bases, leaving 7 bases between the germline ends. The CDR3 extends over 12 amino acids. The CDR3 nucleotides are TGTGCCAGCAGCCTCGGAGCCGGGGAGCTGTTTTTT. This sequence encodes CASSLGAGELFF.

The chain links TRBV4-1 to TRBJ2-5, with 9 bases aligning to TRBD2. Germline-derived CDR1 and CDR2 are MGHRA and YSYEKL. The length of the CDR3 is 13 residues. With 7 bases clipped from V and 4 bases from J, the junction kept 4 bases outside the gene matches. CDR3: CASTAGGAETQYF. The DNA of the CDR3 is TGCGCCAGCACCGCGGGGGGGGCAGAGACCCAGTACTTC.

V gene TRBV2 combines with J gene TRBJ2-7; 7 bases are a match to TRBD2. The V gene end was trimmed by 7 bases and the J gene end by 4 bases; junction bases not matched to a gene: 7. The CDR3 runs to 13 residues. The V gene's germline CDR1 is SNHLY and CDR2 FYNNEI. CDR3 sequence reads: CASTGPSGYEQYF. As DNA, the CDR3 is TGTGCCAGCACAGGGCCTAGCGGTTACGAGCAGTACTTC.

The genes are TRBV2 and TRBJ1-2; 10 positions agree with TRBD1. CDR3 size: 14 residues. CDR1 SNHLY and CDR2 FYNNEI come from the germline V gene. V lost 4 bases to trimming and J lost 6 bases; unmatched junction nucleotides: 5. In DNA form, the CDR3 reads TGTGCCAGCAGTGTACAAGGGACAGGGGATGGCTACACCTTC. It yields the protein CASSVQGTGDGYTF.

V usage is TRBV6-1 and J usage is TRBJ1-5; D ambiguous. Germline CDR1 and CDR2: MNHNS and SASEGT. V was trimmed by 3 bases and J by 5 bases, leaving 14 bases between them. This CDR3 has 15 residues. CDR3 nucleotides: TGTGCCAGCAGTGACGGGAAGGGAACCTATCAGCCCCAGCATTTT. Translation gives CASSDGKGTYQPQHF.

The chain uses TRBV5-1 and TRBJ2-3; 10 bases are a match to TRBD2. The J segment lost 6 bases and the V segment lost 4 bases, leaving 17 bases of the junction unmatched. Germline V gene data show CDR1 as SGHRS and CDR2 as YFSETQ. There are 18 residues in the CDR3. CDR3 sequence: CASSPRPSGGTIMDTQYF. Written as DNA, the CDR3 is TGCGCCAGCAGCCCGAGGCCTAGCGGGGGAACCATTATGGATACGCAGTATTTT. Drawing the rest from reference TRBV5-1 and TRBJ2-3, the complete variable domain is KAGVTQTPRYLIKTRGQQVTLSCSPISGHRSVSWYQQTPGQGLQFLFEYFSETQRNKGNFPGRFSGRQFSNSRSEMNVSTLELGDSALYLCASSPRPSGGTIMDTQYFGPGTRLTVL.